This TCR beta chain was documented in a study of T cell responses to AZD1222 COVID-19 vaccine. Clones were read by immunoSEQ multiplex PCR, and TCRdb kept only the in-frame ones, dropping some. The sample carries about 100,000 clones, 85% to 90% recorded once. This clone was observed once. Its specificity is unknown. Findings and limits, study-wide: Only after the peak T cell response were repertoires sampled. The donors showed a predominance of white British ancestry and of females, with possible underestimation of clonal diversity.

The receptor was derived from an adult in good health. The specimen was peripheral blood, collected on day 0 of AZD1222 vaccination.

The CDR3 protein is CASSLTDPTDTQYF. The CDR3 DNA reads as TGCGCCAGCAGCTTGACGGATCCCACAGATACGCAGTATTTT. The chain joins TRBV5-1 to TRBJ2-3; D not certain. This CDR3 spans 14 amino acids. The ends were cut back, 1 base at V and 2 bases at J, with 8 bases in the middle. CDR1 is SGHRS and CDR2 is YFSETQ in the germline V gene.